The present entry profiles one T cell receptor (beta chain) with its context. Here immunoSEQ multiplex PCR was the method, and the copy in TCRdb shows in-frame clones only, minus some. The sample holds approximately 130,000 clones, over 75% seen once. This specimen comes from a study of cytomegalovirus exposure and HLA in healthy donors. The germline CDR1 and CDR2 sequences are KGHSH and LQKENI. The CDR3 runs to 14 residues. The V gene end was trimmed by 3 bases and the J gene end by 5 bases; junction bases not matched to a gene: 6. The TCR comes from a woman aged 25 to 39 in good health and CMV-seronegative. Sequencing was done on a sample of PBMCs. The gene calls are TRBV18 and TRBJ2-7; TRBD1 matches at 8 bases. DNA of the CDR3: TGTGCCAGCTCACCGGGACAGGTTTTAGACGAGCAGTACTTC. Protein product: CASSPGQVLDEQYF.